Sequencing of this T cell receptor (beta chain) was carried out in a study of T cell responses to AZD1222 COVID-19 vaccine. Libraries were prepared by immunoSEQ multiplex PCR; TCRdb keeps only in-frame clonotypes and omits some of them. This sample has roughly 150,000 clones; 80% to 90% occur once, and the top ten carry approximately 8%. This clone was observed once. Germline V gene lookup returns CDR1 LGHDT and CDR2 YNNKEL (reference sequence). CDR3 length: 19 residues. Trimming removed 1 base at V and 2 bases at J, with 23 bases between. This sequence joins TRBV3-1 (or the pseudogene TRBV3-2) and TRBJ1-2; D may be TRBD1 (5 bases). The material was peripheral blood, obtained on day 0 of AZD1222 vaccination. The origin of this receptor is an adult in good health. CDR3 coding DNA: TGTGCCAGCAGCCAAGTTCTTCGATTTAGGACAACGAGAAACTATGGCTACACCTTC. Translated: CASSQVLRFRTTRNYGYTF.